Presented here are 20 T cell receptor beta chains from one specimen sequenced in a study of PD-L1 blockade in urothelial cancer. Generated by immunoSEQ multiplex PCR, the TCRdb table keeps only in-frame clones and is missing some. This table holds more than 80,000 clones, around 80% found once. The sample was PBMCs, taken around atezolizumab (anti-PD-L1) treatment. The receptors derive from a man in his 70s with urothelial cancer.

The chain links TRBV4-1 to TRBJ2-7, with D tentatively TRBD1 (6 bases). V lost 1 base, J lost 0 bases, and 10 bases lay in between. The CDR3 is made up of 15 amino acids. CDR1 is MGHRA, CDR2 YSYEKL, per germline. In nucleotides, the CDR3 is TGCGCCAGCAGCCAAGGGGACATCTACTCCTACGAGCAGTACTTC. Translating gives CASSQGDIYSYEQYF.

Only a few counts were recorded for this clone. This chain uses TRBV27 with TRBJ1-2; D call uncertain. CDR1 is MNHEY, CDR2 SMNVEV, per germline (reference sequence). The length of the CDR3 is 15 residues. V was shortened by 5 bases and J by 4 bases, with 17 bases between the two germline ends. CDR3 coding DNA: TGTGCCAGCAGTCCTCGGTCTCCGTCCGGCTATGGCTACACCTTC. Its translation is CASSPRSPSGYGYTF.

This clone appeared a few times. The chain is built from TRBV7-2 and TRBJ1-4; D remains unclear. This CDR3 region has 13 residues. Germline V gene lookup returns CDR1 SGHTA and CDR2 FQGNSA. Trimming took off 1 base at V and 8 bases at J, with 8 bases between the two ends. The CDR3 sequence is CASSLGVAEKLFF. CDR3 DNA: TGTGCCAGCAGCTTAGGAGTCGCGGAAAAACTGTTTTTT.

This chain joins TRBV19 and TRBJ1-2; D is ambiguous. CDR1 is LNHDA and CDR2 is SQIVND in the germline V gene (reference sequence). This CDR3 is 14 amino acids long. V was trimmed by 10 bases and J by 2 bases, leaving 17 bases between them. The CDR3 DNA reads as TGTGCCACTGCGCCGGTGGGCGTGAACTATGGCTACACCTTC. This codes for CATAPVGVNYGYTF.

This rearrangement joins TRBV28 to TRBJ2-7; TRBD1 matches at 7 bases. Germline V gene data show CDR1 as MDHEN and CDR2 as SYDVKM. CDR3 length: 13 amino acids. Trimming took 6 bases from V and 0 from J; bases not matched to a gene: 2. CDR3 nucleotides: TGTGCCAGCAGCGGGACAGCCTCCTACGAGCAGTACTTC. Its translation is CASSGTASYEQYF.

This chain connects TRBV10-1 to TRBJ2-5; D unresolved. V lost 0 bases and J 3 bases, leaving 5 bases between the germline ends. The CDR3 spans 13 residues. Germline V CDR1 and CDR2: WNHNN, SYGVQD (reference sequence). CDR3 protein: CASSESGEETQYF. The CDR3 coding sequence is TGCGCCAGCAGTGAGTCGGGCGAAGAGACCCAGTACTTC.

The rearrangement joins TRBV28 to TRBJ1-2; 7 nucleotides align to TRBD1. The CDR3 extends over 15 amino acids. The V segment lost 5 bases and the J segment 3 bases; nucleotides outside the gene matches: 9. Germline values: CDR1 MDHEN, CDR2 SYDVKM. The CDR3: CASSGQASGDYGYTF. The CDR3 region has the DNA TGTGCCAGCAGTGGACAGGCCTCCGGGGACTATGGCTACACCTTC.

The gene calls are TRBV10-1 and TRBJ1-6; 8 bases agree with TRBD1. Trimming cost V 6 bases and J 0 bases; bases outside gene matches: 19. The length of the CDR3 is 21 residues. CDR1 is WNHNN, CDR2 SYGVQD, per germline (reference sequence). This CDR3 is CASSDSRQGTMTSSYNSPLHF. CDR3 DNA sequence: TGCGCCAGCAGCGACTCGCGACAGGGGACTATGACCAGCTCCTATAATTCACCCCTCCACTTT.

The genes are TRBV14 and TRBJ1-1; D gene uncertain. The CDR3 contains 14 residues. CDR1 and CDR2 (germline): SGHDN, FVKESK. Trimming left V 4 bases short and J 1 base short, with 10 bases between. CDR3 nucleotide sequence: TGTGCCAGCAGCCGGGCCAGGAAGAACACTGAAGCTTTCTTT. Protein product: CASSRARKNTEAFF.

V and J are TRBV6-1 and TRBJ1-5; 9 bases agree with TRBD1. With 4 bases clipped from V and 5 bases from J, the junction kept 9 bases outside the gene matches. CDR1 is MNHNS and CDR2 is SASEGT in the germline V gene. This CDR3 comprises 16 residues. The CDR3 DNA follows: TGTGCCAGCAGTGGGTCGGACAGGGGTTGGGATCAGCCCCAGCATTTT. Translating gives CASSGSDRGWDQPQHF.

The chain is built from TRBV6-1 and TRBJ2-7; D is uncertain. The CDR3 covers 13 residues. The germline gives CDR1 MNHNS, CDR2 SASEGT. V lost 0 bases and J lost 1, with 4 bases in between. CDR3 nucleotides: TGTGCCAGCAGTGAAGCGCGGTCCTACGAGCAGTACTTC. Its protein is CASSEARSYEQYF.

The chain carries TRBV7-8 and TRBJ1-2, with TRBD1 matching over 7 bases. CDR3 length: 16 residues. V lost 0 bases and J lost 4; bases outside the gene matches: 8. Germline assignment: CDR1 SGHVS and CDR2 FQNEAQ. CDR3 sequence reads: CASSLATGLEFYGYTF. CDR3 sequence (DNA): TGTGCCAGCAGCTTAGCGACAGGGCTAGAGTTCTATGGCTACACCTTC.

The J gene is TRBJ1-4, the V gene TRBV6-1; 7 bases are a match to TRBD1. V lost 10 bases, J lost 2 bases, and 7 bases stayed unmatched. This CDR3 spans 14 amino acids. Germline assignment: CDR1 MNHNS and CDR2 SASEGT. In nucleotides, the CDR3 is TGTGCCACGAATATAGGGGGCACTAATGAAAAACTGTTTTTT. Translation: CATNIGGTNEKLFF.

This clone has more than one count but fewer than ten. The V call is TRBV19, the J call TRBJ1-3, with D hard to call. Germline CDR1 LNHDA, CDR2 SQIVND (reference sequence). This CDR3 has 13 residues. V lost 8 bases to trimming and J lost 4 bases, with 12 bases between them. CDR3 sequence: CASEEAKGNTIYF. In DNA form, the CDR3 reads TGTGCCAGTGAGGAGGCAAAGGGAAACACCATATATTTT.

V gene TRBV6-5 combines with J gene TRBJ2-2; weak D call: TRBD1 (6 bases). The germline V gene encodes CDR1 MNHEY and CDR2 SVGAGI. The V end lost 4 bases, the J end lost 6 bases, and 18 bases lay between the germline ends. This CDR3 has 16 residues. The CDR3 DNA is TGTGCCAGCAGTTTGATCGACAGGACCCCTCCCGGGGAGCTGTTTTTT. Residues: CASSLIDRTPPGELFF.

This clone has a handful of counts. The chain joins TRBV21-1 to TRBJ1-2. TRBV21-1 is listed as a pseudogene. The CDR3 has 16 residues. DNA of the CDR3: TGTGCCAGCAGCAAAGCGGAGGGTCCCTTCAACTATGGCTACACCTTC. Encoded protein: CASSKAEGPFNYGYTF.

DNA for the CDR3: TGTGCCAGCAGCTTAAGCAGGGTTGGTAATGAAAAACTGTTTTTT. It yields the protein CASSLSRVGNEKLFF. The chain links TRBV7-9 to TRBJ1-4; maybe TRBD1 (5 bases). The V gene's germline CDR1 is SEHNR and CDR2 FQNEAQ (reference sequence). CDR3 length: 15 amino acids. V lost 2 bases and J lost 4, with 11 bases in between.

The count of this clone is one. The V and J genes are TRBV9 and TRBJ2-2, with D unresolved. Trimming took off 0 bases at V and 1 base at J, with 13 bases between the two ends. From germline, CDR1 is SGDLS and CDR2 YYNGEE. The CDR3 runs 17 residues. CDR3 nucleotides: TGTGCCAGCAGCGTAGCCCCGAGCTCAGGGAACACCGGGGAGCTGTTTTTT. This translates into CASSVAPSSGNTGELFF.

The J gene is TRBJ2-1, the V gene TRBV19, with a possible D match to TRBD1 (6 bases). The CDR3 loop spans 15 amino acids. Between the trimmed V and J ends, which lost 5 bases and 7 bases, there was a span of 18 bases. Per germline, CDR1 LNHDA and CDR2 SQIVND (reference sequence). CDR3 DNA sequence: TGTGCCAGTAGTGACCGGGGAGATAGGGGGAATGAGCAGTTCTTC. Translated: CASSDRGDRGNEQFF.

This chain uses TRBV29-1 with TRBJ2-7, with 7 bases aligning to TRBD2. The CDR3 is 12 amino acids. CDR1 is SQVTM and CDR2 is ANQGSEA in the germline V gene. The V gene end was trimmed by 7 bases and the J gene end by 4 bases; junction bases not matched to a gene: 7. The CDR3 region has the DNA TGCAGCGCTCGCCGGGGGGAATACGAGCAGTACTTC. It codes for CSARRGEYEQYF.